The clone carrying this TCR beta chain was seen only once. The table came from immunoSEQ multiplex PCR; TCRdb's copy has only in-frame clones and leaves some out. Found here are about 660,000 clones, roughly 90% of them singletons; the top ten hold 0.0085% to 0.012%. This entry is derived from a study of shared T cell receptors in the human thymus. The germline V gene encodes CDR1 MNHEY and CDR2 SMNVEV (reference sequence). Trimming removed 5 bases from V and 4 bases from J; junction bases left unmatched: 13. This CDR3 is 19 amino acids long. This same sample was also part of a study on human thymus T cells. That paper notes: Samples came from healthy Finnish infants during open corrective cardiac surgery. Resections were taken during corrective heart surgery, and the thymus tissue came from these. Thymic and blood repertoires appeared to show biased V and J gene usage. Among unrelated individuals, related research reported thymic repertoires that overlapped highly.

V gene TRBV27 combines with J gene TRBJ2-1; 14 nucleotides align to TRBD2. The sample was thymocytes. This clonotype was sampled from a boy under three years old with a congenital heart defect. In DNA form, the CDR3 reads TGTGCCAGCAGTCCCCTCCCAGGACTAGCGGGAGGACTATACAATGAGCAGTTCTTC. It encodes CASSPLPGLAGGLYNEQFF.